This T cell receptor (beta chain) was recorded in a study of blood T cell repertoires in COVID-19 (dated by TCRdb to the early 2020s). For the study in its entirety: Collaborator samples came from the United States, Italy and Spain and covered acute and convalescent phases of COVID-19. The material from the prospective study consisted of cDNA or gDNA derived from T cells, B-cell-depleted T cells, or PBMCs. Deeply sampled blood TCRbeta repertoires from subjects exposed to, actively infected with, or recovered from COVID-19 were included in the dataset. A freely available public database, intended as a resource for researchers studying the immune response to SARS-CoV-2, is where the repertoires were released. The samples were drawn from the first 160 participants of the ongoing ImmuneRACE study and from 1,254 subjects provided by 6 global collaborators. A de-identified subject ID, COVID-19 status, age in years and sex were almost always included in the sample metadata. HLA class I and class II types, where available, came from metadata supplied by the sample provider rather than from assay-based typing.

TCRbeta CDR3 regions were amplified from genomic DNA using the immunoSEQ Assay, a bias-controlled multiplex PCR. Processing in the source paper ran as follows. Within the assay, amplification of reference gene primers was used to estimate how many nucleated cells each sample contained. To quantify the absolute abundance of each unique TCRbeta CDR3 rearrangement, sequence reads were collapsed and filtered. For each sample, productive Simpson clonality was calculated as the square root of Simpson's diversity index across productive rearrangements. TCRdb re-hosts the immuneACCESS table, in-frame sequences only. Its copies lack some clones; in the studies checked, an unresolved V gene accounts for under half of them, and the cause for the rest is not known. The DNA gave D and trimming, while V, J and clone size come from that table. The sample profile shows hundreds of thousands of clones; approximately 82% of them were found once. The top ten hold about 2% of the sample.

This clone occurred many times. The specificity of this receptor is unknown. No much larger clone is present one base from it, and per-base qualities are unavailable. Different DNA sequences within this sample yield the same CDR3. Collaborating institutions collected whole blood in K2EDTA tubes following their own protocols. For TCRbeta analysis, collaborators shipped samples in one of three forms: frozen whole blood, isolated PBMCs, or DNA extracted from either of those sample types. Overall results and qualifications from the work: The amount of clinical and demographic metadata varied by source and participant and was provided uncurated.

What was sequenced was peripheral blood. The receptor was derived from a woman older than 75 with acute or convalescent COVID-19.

The nucleotides read TGTGCCAGCACACAGGGGACGGGTGGCTACACCTTC. Translated, this gives CASTQGTGGYTF. The chain employs TRBV6-5 and TRBJ1-2; TRBD1 lines up with 7 middle nucleotides. Trimming takes 7 bases off V and 7 bases off J; junction bases not matched to a gene: 6. From a lookup of the germline V gene, CDR1 and CDR2 are MNHEY and SVGAGI. Including cysteine and phenylalanine, the CDR3 has 12 amino acids. The retained sequence is limited to the CDR3, 36 bases, with the frame set at the first base.